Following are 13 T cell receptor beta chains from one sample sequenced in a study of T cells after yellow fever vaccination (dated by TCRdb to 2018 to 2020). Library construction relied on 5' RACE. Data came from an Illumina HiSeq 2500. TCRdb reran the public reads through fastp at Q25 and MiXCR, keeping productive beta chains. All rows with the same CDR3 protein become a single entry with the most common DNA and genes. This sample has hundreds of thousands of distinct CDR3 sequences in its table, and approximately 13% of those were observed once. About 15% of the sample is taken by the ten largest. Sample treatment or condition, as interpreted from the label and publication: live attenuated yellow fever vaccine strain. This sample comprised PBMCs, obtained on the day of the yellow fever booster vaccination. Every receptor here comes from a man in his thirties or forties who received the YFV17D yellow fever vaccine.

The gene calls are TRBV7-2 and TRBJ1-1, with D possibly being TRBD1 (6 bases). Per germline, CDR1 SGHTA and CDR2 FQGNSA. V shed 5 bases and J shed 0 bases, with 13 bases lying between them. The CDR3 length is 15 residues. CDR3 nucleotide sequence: TGTGCCAGCAGCCCGGGACACCTAATGAACACTGAAGCTTTCTTT. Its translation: CASSPGHLMNTEAFF.

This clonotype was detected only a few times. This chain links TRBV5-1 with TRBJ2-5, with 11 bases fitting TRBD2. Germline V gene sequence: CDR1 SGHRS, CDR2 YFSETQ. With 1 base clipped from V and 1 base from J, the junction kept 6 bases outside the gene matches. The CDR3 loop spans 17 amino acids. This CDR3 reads CASSLLGTSGFQETQYF. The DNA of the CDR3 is TGCGCCAGCAGCTTGCTAGGGACTAGCGGATTCCAAGAGACCCAGTACTTC.

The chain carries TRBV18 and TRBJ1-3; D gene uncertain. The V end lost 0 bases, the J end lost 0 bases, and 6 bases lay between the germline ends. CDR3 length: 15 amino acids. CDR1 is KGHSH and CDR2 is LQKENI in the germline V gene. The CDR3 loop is CASSPPTPSGNTIYF. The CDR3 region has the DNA TGTGCCAGCTCACCACCAACCCCCTCTGGAAACACCATATATTTT.

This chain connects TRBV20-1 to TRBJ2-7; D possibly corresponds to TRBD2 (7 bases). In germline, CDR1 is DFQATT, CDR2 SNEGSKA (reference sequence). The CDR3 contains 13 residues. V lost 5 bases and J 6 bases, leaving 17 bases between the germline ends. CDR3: CSAGGASKGEQYF. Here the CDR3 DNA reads TGCAGTGCTGGGGGGGCTAGCAAGGGCGAGCAGTACTTC.

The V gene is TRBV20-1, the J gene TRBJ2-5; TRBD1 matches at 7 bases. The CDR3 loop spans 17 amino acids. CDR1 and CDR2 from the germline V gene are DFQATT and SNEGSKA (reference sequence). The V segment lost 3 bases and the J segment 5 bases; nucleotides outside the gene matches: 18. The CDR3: CSARGEGAANWGETQYF. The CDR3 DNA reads TGCAGTGCTAGGGGCGAGGGGGCAGCCAATTGGGGTGAGACCCAGTACTTC.

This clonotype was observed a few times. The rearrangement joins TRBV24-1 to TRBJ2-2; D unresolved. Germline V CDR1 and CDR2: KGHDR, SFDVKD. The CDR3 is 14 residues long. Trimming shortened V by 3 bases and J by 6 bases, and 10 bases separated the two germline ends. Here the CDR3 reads CATSDATFAGELFF. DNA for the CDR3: TGTGCCACCAGTGATGCCACATTTGCCGGGGAGCTGTTTTTT.

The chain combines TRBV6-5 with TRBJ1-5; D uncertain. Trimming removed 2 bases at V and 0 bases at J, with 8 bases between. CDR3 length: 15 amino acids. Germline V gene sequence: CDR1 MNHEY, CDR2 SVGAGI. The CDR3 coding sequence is TGTGCCAGCAGTTACGAGGCTAATAGCAATCAGCCCCAGCATTTT. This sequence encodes CASSYEANSNQPQHF.

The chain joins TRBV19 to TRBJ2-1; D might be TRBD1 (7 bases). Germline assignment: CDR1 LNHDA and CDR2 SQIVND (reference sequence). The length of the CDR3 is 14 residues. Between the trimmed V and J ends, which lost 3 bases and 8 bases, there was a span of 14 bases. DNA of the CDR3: TGTGCCAGTAGTATGTCTCGCAGGGGGGATGAGCAGTTCTTC. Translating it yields CASSMSRRGDEQFF.

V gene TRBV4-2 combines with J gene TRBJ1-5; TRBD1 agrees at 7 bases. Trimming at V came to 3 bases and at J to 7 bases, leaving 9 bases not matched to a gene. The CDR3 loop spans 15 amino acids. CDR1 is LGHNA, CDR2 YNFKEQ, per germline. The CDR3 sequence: CASSHAGPQGQPQHF. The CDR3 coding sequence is TGTGCCAGCAGCCATGCGGGACCACAGGGGCAGCCCCAGCATTTT.

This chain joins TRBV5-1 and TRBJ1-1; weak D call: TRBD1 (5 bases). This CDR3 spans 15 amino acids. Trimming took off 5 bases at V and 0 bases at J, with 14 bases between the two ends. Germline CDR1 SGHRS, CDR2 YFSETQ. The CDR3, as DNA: TGCGCCAGCAGGGTTATGAGGGGAGTGAACACTGAAGCTTTCTTT. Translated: CASRVMRGVNTEAFF.

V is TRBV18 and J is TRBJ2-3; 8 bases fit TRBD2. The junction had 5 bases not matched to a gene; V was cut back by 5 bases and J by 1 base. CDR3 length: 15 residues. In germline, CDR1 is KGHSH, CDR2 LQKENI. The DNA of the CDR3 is TGTGCCAGCTCAAAGCGGGAGTGGGGCACAGATACGCAGTATTTT. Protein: CASSKREWGTDTQYF. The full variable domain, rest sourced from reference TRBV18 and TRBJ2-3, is NAGVMQNPRHLVRRRGQEARLRCSPMKGHSHVYWYRQLPEEGLKFMVYLQKENIIDESGMPKERFSAEFPKEGPSILRIQQVVRGDSAAYFCASSKREWGTDTQYFGPGTRLTVL.

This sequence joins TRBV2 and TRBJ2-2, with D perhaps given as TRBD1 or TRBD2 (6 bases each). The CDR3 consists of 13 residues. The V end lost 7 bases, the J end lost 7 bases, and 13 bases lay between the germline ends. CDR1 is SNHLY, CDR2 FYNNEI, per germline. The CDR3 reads CASKGDWVGELFF. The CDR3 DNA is TGTGCCAGCAAGGGGGACTGGGTCGGGGAGCTGTTTTTT.

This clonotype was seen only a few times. CDR3 DNA sequence: TGTGCCAGTAGTATTCTGCTAGCGGGGATGAATGAGCAGTTCTTC. Amino acids: CASSILLAGMNEQFF. The V and J genes are TRBV19 and TRBJ2-1, with 9 nucleotides matching TRBD2. CDR3 size: 15 residues. J was trimmed by 7 bases and V by 3 bases; bases with no gene match: 7. The germline V gene has CDR1 LNHDA and CDR2 SQIVND (reference sequence).